This T cell receptor (beta chain) was captured by sequencing in a study of CD4+ T cells in melanoma. Assay: immunoSEQ multiplex PCR; the TCRdb copy retains only in-frame clones and omits some. The table lists more than 8,000 clones, around four fifths of them singletons. Whole-study results and caveats: In melanoma, neoantigen-specific CD4+ T cells reportedly differed in differentiation state.

Points on this clone: What it recognizes is unknown.

The material sequenced was cells from a culture (not recorded whether cultured in vitro). The origin of this receptor is a human donor with melanoma.

The CDR3 spells CARTSHSGANVLTF. The CDR3 DNA reads as TGTGCCAGAACAAGCCACTCTGGGGCCAACGTCCTGACTTTC. The gene calls are TRBV2 and TRBJ2-6; D unresolved. The CDR3 runs 14 residues. V lost 9 bases, J lost 0 bases, and 9 bases lay in between. Germline lookup yields CDR1 SNHLY and CDR2 FYNNEI.